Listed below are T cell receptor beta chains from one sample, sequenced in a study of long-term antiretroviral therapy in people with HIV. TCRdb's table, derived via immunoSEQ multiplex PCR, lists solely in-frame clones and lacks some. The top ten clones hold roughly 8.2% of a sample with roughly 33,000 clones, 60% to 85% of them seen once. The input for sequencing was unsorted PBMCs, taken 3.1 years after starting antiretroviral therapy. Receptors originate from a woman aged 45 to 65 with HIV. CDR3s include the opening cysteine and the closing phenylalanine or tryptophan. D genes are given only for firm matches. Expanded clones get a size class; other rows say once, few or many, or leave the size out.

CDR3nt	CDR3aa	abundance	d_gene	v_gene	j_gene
TGTGCCAGCAGCTTAGCGGTTCTAGCGGGGGGGCTGCAGACCCAGTACTTC	CASSLAVLAGGLQTQYF	NA	TRBD2	TRBV7-2	TRBJ2-5
TGCGCCAGCAGCGATAGTTACACTGAAGCTTTCTTT	CASSDSYTEAFF	NA	NA	TRBV5-1	TRBJ1-1
TGTGCCAGCTCACCAGGGCAGGGCCCTGAAAAACTGTTTTTT	CASSPGQGPEKLFF	NA	NA	TRBV18	TRBJ1-4
TGTGCCAGCAGCTTGATGCGGTACAATGAGCAGTTCTTC	CASSLMRYNEQFF	NA	NA	TRBV5-6	TRBJ2-1
TGTGCCAGCAGTGAAAGAGGGGGGCAAGTTGGAAAACTGTTTTTT	CASSERGGQVGKLFF	NA	NA	TRBV6-1	TRBJ1-4
TGTGCTAGTGGTCCCTGGGGAACTAATGAAAAACTGTTTTTT	CASGPWGTNEKLFF	NA	NA	TRBV12-5	TRBJ1-4
TGTGCCAGCAGCAATGGACTAGCGGGGTCCCGACGCACAGATACGCAGTATTTT	CASSNGLAGSRRTDTQYF	NA	TRBD2	TRBV11-1	TRBJ2-3
TGCGCCAGCAGCGACAGGGAGACTTCACCCCTCCACTTT	CASSDRETSPLHF	NA	TRBD1	TRBV5-1	TRBJ1-6
TGTGCCAGCAGCCCTTTAGGGGGGAGCACAGATACGCAGTATTTT	CASSPLGGSTDTQYF	NA	NA	TRBV7-9	TRBJ2-3
TGTGCCAGTAGTATAGGGCTCGCCTCCTACGAGCAGTACTTC	CASSIGLASYEQYF	few	NA	TRBV19	TRBJ2-7
TGTGCCAGCAGCTCAGGGACGAGGCTGCGGAAGAACACTGAAGCTTTCTTT	CASSSGTRLRKNTEAFF	NA	NA	TRBV5-6	TRBJ1-1
TGTGCCAGCAGTTGGGGCACTCCAGATACGCAGTATTTT	CASSWGTPDTQYF	NA	NA	TRBV11-2	TRBJ2-3
TGTGCCAGCTCAGGACCCCAAGAGACCCAGTACTTC	CASSGPQETQYF	NA	NA	TRBV18	TRBJ2-5
TGTGCCAGCAGCCGGCAGGGTGGGACCGGGGAGCTGTTTTTT	CASSRQGGTGELFF	NA	NA	TRBV7-3	TRBJ2-2
TGTGCCAGCAGCAAGTGGGACTATGGCTACACCTTC	CASSKWDYGYTF	few	NA	TRBV21-1	TRBJ1-2
TGTGCCAGCCCCCCCCAGGCGGGCACTGAAGCTTTCTTT	CASPPQAGTEAFF	few	NA	TRBV6-1	TRBJ1-1
TGTGCCCGCCATGACAGGGGGAAAACCAGCAATCAGCCCCAGCATTTT	CARHDRGKTSNQPQHF	NA	TRBD1	TRBV7-7	TRBJ1-5
TGTGCCAGCAGCACTAGGGACAGGGTCGAGACTGAAGCTTTCTTT	CASSTRDRVETEAFF	NA	TRBD1	TRBV5-4	TRBJ1-1
TGTGCCAGCAGTTTGACAGCCCCTAAGAACACTGAAGCTTTCTTT	CASSLTAPKNTEAFF	once	NA	TRBV6-5	TRBJ1-1
TGTGCCAGCAGCCAAATGTACCAAGAGACCCAGTACTTC	CASSQMYQETQYF	few	NA	TRBV14	TRBJ2-5
TGTGCCAGCAGTGTGATAGCGGGGGATACGCAGTATTTT	CASSVIAGDTQYF	NA	TRBD2	TRBV6-4	TRBJ2-3
TGCGCCAGCAGCCGCTGGACTAGCACAGAGACCCAGTACTTC	CASSRWTSTETQYF	NA	TRBD2	TRBV5-1	TRBJ2-5
TGTGCCAGCATGGCGGCAGGAAGGTCTGAAAAACTGTTTTTT	CASMAAGRSEKLFF	few	NA	TRBV7-9	TRBJ1-4
TGTGCCAGTACCTCGACCAGTTTCGCTGAAGCTTTCTTT	CASTSTSFAEAFF	NA	NA	TRBV19	TRBJ1-1
TGCGCCAGCAGCTTGGGGGCCAGGGGGCTCGGTGAAGCTTTCTTT	CASSLGARGLGEAFF	NA	TRBD1	TRBV5-1	TRBJ1-1
TGTGCCAGCAGTACTTCCAAGGGTAGCTATGGCTACACCTTC	CASSTSKGSYGYTF	NA	NA	TRBV25-1	TRBJ1-2
TGCGCCAGCAGCCAGGGCCAGCTGGAGACAACTAATGAAAAACTGTTTTTT	CASSQGQLETTNEKLFF	few	NA	TRBV4-1	TRBJ1-4
TGTGCCAGCAGCTTAGTTTCGGTTATCTCTGAAGCTTTCTTT	CASSLVSVISEAFF	NA	NA	TRBV7-8	TRBJ1-1
TGTGCCAGCATCAAGGGGGAAGCAAGCTCCTACGAGCAGTACTTC	CASIKGEASSYEQYF	NA	NA	TRBV2	TRBJ2-7
TGCGCCAGCAGCCTGACTAGCGGGGGGGCCGGGGAGCTGTTTTTT	CASSLTSGGAGELFF	few	TRBD2	TRBV5-1	TRBJ2-2
TGTGCCAGCAGAAAAGCCGGGACCCAGGGGGGAGAGCAGTACTTC	CASRKAGTQGGEQYF	NA	NA	TRBV27	TRBJ2-7
TGTGCCGGAGGATGGGACAGCCCTAGCACAGATACGCAGTATTTT	CAGGWDSPSTDTQYF	few	TRBD1	TRBV6-1	TRBJ2-3
TGTGCCAGCAGTTCCGGGTTCCAAGAGACCCAGTACTTC	CASSSGFQETQYF	once	NA	TRBV27	TRBJ2-5
TGTGCCAGCAGCCAGTATACAGGGGAACGTCAGGAGACCCAGTACTTC	CASSQYTGERQETQYF	NA	TRBD1	TRBV14	TRBJ2-5
TGCGCCAGCAGCTTGGGACAGGGGGAGACCCAGTACTTC	CASSLGQGETQYF	NA	TRBD1	TRBV4-1	TRBJ2-5
TGTGCCAGCAGCTCGTTGGCAGGGGCGTACACTGAAGCTTTCTTT	CASSSLAGAYTEAFF	once	NA	TRBV7-9	TRBJ1-1
TGTGCCTGGAGTAGGCAGGGAGGGGAAAAACTGTTTTTT	CAWSRQGGEKLFF	NA	NA	TRBV30	TRBJ1-4
TGCGCCAGCAGCCAAGTAGGGACAGGGAACTATGGCTACACCTTC	CASSQVGTGNYGYTF	NA	TRBD1	TRBV4-1	TRBJ1-2
TGCAGCGTTGGTTGGTCTAGCTCCCCCAAAACCGGGGAGCTGTTTTTT	CSVGWSSSPKTGELFF	NA	NA	TRBV29-1	TRBJ2-2
TGTGCCAGCAGCTTCGGGGGGTCCGGACAGGGGTTATACGAGCAGTACTTC	CASSFGGSGQGLYEQYF	NA	TRBD1	TRBV5-8	TRBJ2-7
TGTGCCAGCTATGGTGGGGGGGCGAACACCGGGGAGCTGTTTTTT	CASYGGGANTGELFF	NA	TRBD2	TRBV2	TRBJ2-2
TGCGCCAGCAGCCAATTCCGGGGGGAAAAACTGTTTTTT	CASSQFRGEKLFF	NA	NA	TRBV4-1	TRBJ1-4
TGTGCCAGCAGCGCGGGACAGGGTCCAGATACGCAGTATTTT	CASSAGQGPDTQYF	NA	TRBD1	TRBV7-2	TRBJ2-3
TGTGCCAGTAGTATAGATAGCCCAGCAGGGGGCGAAGGCACAGATACGCAGTATTTT	CASSIDSPAGGEGTDTQYF	NA	TRBD1	TRBV19	TRBJ2-3
TGCAGCGTTCCCCGGGTTACAGATACGCAGTATTTT	CSVPRVTDTQYF	NA	NA	TRBV29-1	TRBJ2-3
TGTGCCAGCAGCCAAGACTTTACGGGCCCGACCGGGGAGCTGTTTTTT	CASSQDFTGPTGELFF	NA	NA	TRBV4-2	TRBJ2-2
TGTGCCAGCAGTTTCGACTGGGAGACCCAGTACTTC	CASSFDWETQYF	NA	NA	TRBV2	TRBJ2-5
TGTGCCAGCAGTTTATCGAGAGCAGGGGGCGCATTTGGAAACACCATATATTTT	CASSLSRAGGAFGNTIYF	once	TRBD1	TRBV27	TRBJ1-3
TGTGCCAGCAGCCTCTGGACTAGCGGGGGCGCCGGGGAGCTGTTTTTT	CASSLWTSGGAGELFF	NA	TRBD2	TRBV9	TRBJ2-2
TGTGCCAGCAGGAAACCCGGGGTGGGATACAATGAGCAGTTCTTC	CASRKPGVGYNEQFF	NA	NA	TRBV5-6	TRBJ2-1
TGTGCCAGCAGTTTAGACAGGGGCGTACCCTACGAGCAGTACTTC	CASSLDRGVPYEQYF	once	TRBD1	TRBV28	TRBJ2-7
TGTGCCAGCGGTGCGCCTTTAGCCAAAAACATTCAGTACTTC	CASGAPLAKNIQYF	NA	NA	TRBV7-9	TRBJ2-4
TGTGCCACCTCCCGGGGGAGTAATGAGCAGTTCTTC	CATSRGSNEQFF	once	NA	TRBV15	TRBJ2-1
TGTGCTAGTGGTCTCCACCCGGGGATTCAATCAGATACGCAGTATTTT	CASGLHPGIQSDTQYF	NA	NA	TRBV12-5	TRBJ2-3
TGTGCCAGCTCACCAGGGGTTCAAGAGACCCAGTACTTC	CASSPGVQETQYF	NA	NA	TRBV18	TRBJ2-5
TGTGCCAGCAGTCCGACAGGGCCAGAGACCGGGGAGCTGTTTTTT	CASSPTGPETGELFF	NA	TRBD1	TRBV27	TRBJ2-2
TGTGCCAGTTCAGGGGGCCCCAATCAGCCCCAGCATTTT	CASSGGPNQPQHF	NA	TRBD1	TRBV6-6	TRBJ1-5
TGTGCCAGCAGCCGGACTAGCGGGGGGGCGGACACCGGGGAGCTGTTTTTT	CASSRTSGGADTGELFF	NA	TRBD2	TRBV5-6	TRBJ2-2
TGTGCCAGCAAGGAGGGAAACACCGGGGAGCTGTTTTTT	CASKEGNTGELFF	NA	NA	TRBV6-1	TRBJ2-2